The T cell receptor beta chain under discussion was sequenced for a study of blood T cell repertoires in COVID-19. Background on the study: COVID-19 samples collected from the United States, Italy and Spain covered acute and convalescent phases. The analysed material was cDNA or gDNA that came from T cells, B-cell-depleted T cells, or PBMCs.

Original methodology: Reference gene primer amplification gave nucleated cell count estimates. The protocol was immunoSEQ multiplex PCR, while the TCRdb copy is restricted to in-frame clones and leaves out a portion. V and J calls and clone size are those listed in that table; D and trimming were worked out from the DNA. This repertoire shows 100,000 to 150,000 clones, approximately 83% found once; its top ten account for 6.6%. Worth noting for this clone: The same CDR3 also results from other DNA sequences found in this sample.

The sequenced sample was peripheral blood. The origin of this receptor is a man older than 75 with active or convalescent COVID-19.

This CDR3 reads CASSLDGTGPYGYTF. DNA for the CDR3: TGCGCCAGCAGCTTGGACGGGACAGGGCCCTATGGCTACACCTTC. The chain recombines TRBV5-1 with TRBJ1-2, with 9 bases identical to TRBD1. The CDR3 has 15 residues. Per the germline V gene, CDR1 is SGHRS and CDR2 is YFSETQ. The ends lost 0 bases at V and 4 bases at J; junction bases unmatched: 4.